One and the same sample provided the 23 T cell receptor beta chains below, sequenced in a study of cytomegalovirus exposure and HLA in healthy donors. With 60 Vbeta and 13 Jbeta primers, the PCR was carried out. The protocol was immunoSEQ multiplex PCR, while the TCRdb copy is restricted to in-frame clones and leaves out a portion. Here the sample spans 150,000 to 200,000 clones, roughly 80% being singletons. The sequencing input was PBMCs. Every receptor here comes from a man aged 18 to 29 in good health and CMV-seropositive.

The DNA for the CDR3 is TGTGCCAGCAGTTTTCCCACTAGCGGGAGGACAGATACGCAGTATTTT. Protein sequence: CASSFPTSGRTDTQYF. The chain recombines TRBV28 with TRBJ2-3; 12 bases fit TRBD2. CDR1 is MDHEN and CDR2 is SYDVKM in the germline V gene. The CDR3 covers 16 residues. The ends lost 3 bases at V and 3 bases at J; junction bases unmatched: 4. The full variable domain, with the rest looked up from reference TRBV28 and TRBJ2-3, is DVKVTQSSRYLVKRTGEKVFLECVQDMDHENMFWYRQDPGLGLRLIYFSYDVKMKEKGDIPEGYSVSREKKERFSLILESASTNQTSMYLCASSFPTSGRTDTQYFGPGTRLTVL.

The V gene is TRBV5-1, the J gene TRBJ1-2; 8 positions agree with TRBD1. CDR1 and CDR2 from the germline V gene are SGHRS and YFSETQ. The CDR3 covers 13 residues. V trimming: 6 bases; J trimming: 0 bases; junction bases outside the gene matches: 1. The CDR3 DNA reads TGCGCCAGCAACAGGGGGTCTAACTATGGCTACACCTTC. This gives the protein CASNRGSNYGYTF.

V usage is TRBV9 and J usage is TRBJ2-1; D gene uncertain. Germline V lookup: CDR1 SGDLS, CDR2 YYNGEE. The CDR3 has 11 amino acids. The V gene lost 3 bases and the J gene lost 8 bases, with 6 bases spanning the gap. CDR3 amino acids: CASSASDEQFF. The CDR3 region has the DNA TGTGCCAGCAGCGCGAGCGATGAGCAGTTCTTC.

The J gene is TRBJ2-7, the V gene TRBV28, with 7 bases aligning to TRBD1. Germline V lookup: CDR1 MDHEN, CDR2 SYDVKM. Unmatched junction bases numbered 5, after V lost 2 bases and J lost 4 bases. The CDR3 extends over 14 amino acids. The CDR3 sequence is CASSLAPTGYEQYF. In nucleotides, the CDR3 is TGTGCCAGCAGTTTAGCCCCGACAGGGTACGAGCAGTACTTC.

The chain is built from TRBV7-9 and TRBJ2-7; the match to TRBD2 covers 14 bases. V was pared by 6 bases and J by 6 bases, with 7 bases of the junction left unmatched. Germline V gene data show CDR1 as SEHNR and CDR2 as FQNEAQ (reference sequence). The CDR3 has 15 amino acids. CDR3 in amino acids: CASSRAGTSGGEQYF. Written as DNA, the CDR3 is TGTGCCAGCAGTCGGGCCGGGACTAGCGGGGGCGAGCAGTACTTC.

This clone came up a few times. The J gene is TRBJ1-2, the V gene TRBV5-6, with D possibly being TRBD1 (5 bases). The germline V gene has CDR1 SGHDT and CDR2 YYEEEE. Trimming shortened V by 4 bases and J by 3 bases, and 16 bases separated the two germline ends. This CDR3 has 15 amino acids. The CDR3 DNA is TGTGCCAGCAGCCCTGCTGGGGGACTTCACTATGGCTACACCTTC. Encoded protein: CASSPAGGLHYGYTF.

The genes are TRBV4-1 and TRBJ1-1, with D tentatively TRBD1 (6 bases). The V end lost 1 base, the J end lost 0 bases, and 9 bases lay between the germline ends. The germline V gene encodes CDR1 MGHRA and CDR2 YSYEKL. This CDR3 comprises 15 residues. CDR3 DNA: TGCGCCAGCAGCCAAGTGACAGGTTTGAACACTGAAGCTTTCTTT. Its translation is CASSQVTGLNTEAFF.

In its sample, this clone was seen once. The chain has TRBV27 and TRBJ2-2; the D gene is possibly TRBD1 (5 bases). The CDR3 spans 13 residues. Trimming pared 0 bases from V and 7 bases from J, leaving 6 bases between. The germline V gene encodes CDR1 MNHEY and CDR2 SMNVEV (reference sequence). CDR3 nucleotides: TGTGCCAGCAGTTTATCAGGGGTCGGGGAGCTGTTTTTT. Its translation: CASSLSGVGELFF.

This chain joins TRBV29-1 and TRBJ2-5; D call uncertain. Germline assignment: CDR1 SQVTM and CDR2 ANQGSEA. Between the trimmed V and J ends, which lost 6 bases and 2 bases, there was a span of 13 bases. The CDR3 length is 13 residues. The CDR3 sequence: CSVRLGVQETQYF. The CDR3 nucleotides are TGCAGCGTCCGACTCGGCGTACAAGAGACCCAGTACTTC.

The chain links TRBV7-5 to TRBJ2-1; TRBD2 is taken as the D call from the table, unchecked against the DNA. TRBV7-5 represents a pseudogene. The CDR3 length is 17 residues. The CDR3 coding sequence is TGTGTCAGAAGCCGCCCTAACAGCGGGAGCTCCTACAATGAGCAGTTCTTC. Translation: CVRSRPNSGSSYNEQFF.

The V gene is TRBV25-1, the J gene TRBJ2-7; 10 bases agree with TRBD2. The CDR3 has 17 amino acids. Germline-derived CDR1 and CDR2 are MGHDK and SYGVNS. After removal of 5 bases from V and 9 bases from J, the junction contained 19 bases not matched to a gene. CDR3: CASSPHNLQREGLRQYF. The CDR3 DNA is TGTGCCAGCAGTCCTCACAACCTTCAGCGGGAGGGCCTTCGGCAGTACTTC.

There are a few counts of this clone. CDR3: CASSGTGSNTGELFF. The CDR3 DNA is TGCGCCAGCAGCGGGACAGGTTCGAACACCGGGGAGCTGTTTTTT. This sequence joins TRBV5-1 and TRBJ2-2; TRBD1 matches 8 bases. Looked up from germline, CDR1 is SGHRS and CDR2 is YFSETQ. The CDR3 is 15 amino acids. V shed 4 bases, J shed 0 bases, and the junction held 2 bases outside the gene matches.

The V gene is TRBV19, the J gene TRBJ1-5, with 7 positions matching TRBD1. V lost 7 bases, J lost 0 bases, and 12 bases stayed unmatched. CDR1 and CDR2 (germline): LNHDA, SQIVND (reference sequence). The CDR3 length is 17 residues. For the CDR3, the DNA is TGTGCCAGTAATCCTCGGCAGGGGGGATATAGCAATCAGCCCCAGCATTTT. Amino acids: CASNPRQGGYSNQPQHF. Filled out from reference TRBV19 and TRBJ1-5, the complete variable domain reads DGGITQSPKYLFRKEGQNVTLSCEQNLNHDAMYWYRQDPGQGLRLIYYSQIVNDFQKGDIAEGYSVSREKKESFPLTVTSAQKNPTAFYLCASNPRQGGYSNQPQHFGDGTRLSIL.

To note about this clone: A read error may account for a junction end that differs from germline. The V gene is TRBV4-1, the J gene TRBJ2-1; 7 bases fit TRBD2. The CDR3 has 17 amino acids. The germline V gene encodes CDR1 MGHRA and CDR2 YSYEKL. CDR3 sequence reads: CASSQGPAGSFYDEQFF. CDR3 DNA sequence: TGCGCCAGCAGCCAAGGTCCAGCGGGAAGCTTCTACGATGAGCAGTTCTTC.

This chain uses TRBV11-2 with TRBJ2-1; 8 nucleotides match TRBD2. Germline assignment: CDR1 SGHAT and CDR2 FQNNGV. Trimming at V came to 5 bases and at J to 5 bases, leaving 8 bases not matched to a gene. The CDR3 loop spans 15 amino acids. The CDR3 region has the DNA TGTGCCAGCAGCCGGACTAGCTTTAATAACAATGAGCAGTTCTTC. This sequence encodes CASSRTSFNNNEQFF.

This clone was recorded a few times. The chain combines TRBV7-9 with TRBJ2-1, with a possible D match to TRBD2 (6 bases). Trimming left V 2 bases short and J 2 bases short, with 13 bases between. This CDR3 has 16 residues. Germline assignment: CDR1 SEHNR and CDR2 FQNEAQ (reference sequence). The CDR3 region is CASSLLWRAPYNEQFF. In DNA, the CDR3 is TGTGCCAGCAGCTTACTTTGGAGGGCCCCCTACAATGAGCAGTTCTTC.

The table lists this clone with a count of one. The chain employs TRBV5-1 and TRBJ2-2; 10 nucleotides agree with TRBD1. Germline-derived CDR1 and CDR2 are SGHRS and YFSETQ. Trimming took 5 bases from V and 6 from J; bases not matched to a gene: 7. This CDR3 region has 15 residues. The CDR3 DNA is TGCGCCAGCAGTTGGACAGGGGGAGAGGCCGGGGAGCTGTTTTTT. Its protein product is CASSWTGGEAGELFF.

This rearrangement joins TRBV11-2 to TRBJ2-2, with 13 bases matching TRBD2. V shed 5 bases, J shed 5 bases, and the junction held 8 bases outside the gene matches. CDR3 size: 17 residues. The germline V gene has CDR1 SGHAT and CDR2 FQNNGV. DNA for the CDR3: TGTGCCAGCAGCCCTTGGGGGGGACTAGCGGGGACCGGGGAGCTGTTTTTT. Its translation: CASSPWGGLAGTGELFF.

This chain joins TRBV6-6 and TRBJ2-7; TRBD2 agrees at 10 bases. Germline loops: CDR1 MNHNY, CDR2 SVGAGI (reference sequence). The CDR3 extends over 14 amino acids. V lost 3 bases to trimming and J lost 4 bases; unmatched junction nucleotides: 3. CDR3: CASSYASGSYEQYF. CDR3 DNA sequence: TGTGCCAGCAGTTATGCTAGCGGGAGTTACGAGCAGTACTTC.

The chain couples TRBV19 to TRBJ2-1, with D possibly TRBD2 on 7 matching bases. CDR3 length: 16 amino acids. V was clipped by 6 bases and J by 5 bases, with 20 bases between them. Germline CDR1 reads LNHDA; CDR2 reads SQIVND (reference sequence). CDR3 sequence (DNA): TGTGCCAGTAGCCCGGGGGGCAATAAACTAAACAATGAGCAGTTCTTC. This codes for CASSPGGNKLNNEQFF.

The chain carries TRBV19 and TRBJ1-2; TRBD1 is a possible D gene (6 bases). The CDR3 extends over 12 amino acids. The germline V and J ends were trimmed by 5 bases and 5 bases, with 9 bases remaining between them. CDR1 LNHDA and CDR2 SQIVND come from the germline V gene (reference sequence). The CDR3 loop reads CASSEQGYGYTF. The CDR3 region has the DNA TGTGCCAGTAGTGAACAGGGATATGGCTACACCTTC.

A few counts support this clone. The chain combines TRBV7-9 with TRBJ2-7; possible D gene TRBD2, 6 bases. V shed 5 bases and J shed 0 bases, with 11 bases lying between them. The CDR3 totals 14 residues. CDR1 is SEHNR and CDR2 is FQNEAQ in the germline V gene (reference sequence). The CDR3 bases are TGTGCCAGCAGCCCTCTGCGGGACTCCTACGAGCAGTACTTC. Translation gives CASSPLRDSYEQYF.

The chain joins TRBV7-8 to TRBJ2-7; TRBD2 matches 11 bases. The CDR3 covers 15 residues. CDR1 is SGHVS and CDR2 is FQNEAQ in the germline V gene. V was pared by 5 bases and J by 5 bases, with 8 bases of the junction left unmatched. The CDR3 protein is CASSITTSGVNEQYF. The CDR3 coding sequence is TGTGCCAGCAGCATTACGACTAGCGGGGTTAACGAGCAGTACTTC.